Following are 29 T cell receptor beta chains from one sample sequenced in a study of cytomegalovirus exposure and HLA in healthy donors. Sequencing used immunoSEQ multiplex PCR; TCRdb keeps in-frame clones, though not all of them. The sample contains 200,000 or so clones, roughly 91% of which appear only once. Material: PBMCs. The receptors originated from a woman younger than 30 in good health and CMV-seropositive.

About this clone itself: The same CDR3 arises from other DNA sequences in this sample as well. The CDR3 region is CASSRGDTEAFF. CDR3 coding DNA: TGTGCCAGCAGCCGGGGGGACACTGAAGCTTTCTTT. The chain carries TRBV6-5 and TRBJ1-1; a possible D gene is TRBD1 (5 bases). The CDR3 runs 12 residues. The germline gives CDR1 MNHEY, CDR2 SVGAGI. Deletions cut 6 bases from V and 3 bases from J, with 8 bases between.

The DNA of the CDR3 is TGTGCCAGCAGTTTAATTCTGGGGGCGCGATATGGCTACACCTTC. The encoded protein is CASSLILGARYGYTF. The V and J genes are TRBV28 and TRBJ1-2; D is possibly TRBD1 (6 bases). Trimming took off 2 bases at V and 5 bases at J, with 15 bases between the two ends. From germline, CDR1 is MDHEN and CDR2 SYDVKM. CDR3 length: 15 residues.

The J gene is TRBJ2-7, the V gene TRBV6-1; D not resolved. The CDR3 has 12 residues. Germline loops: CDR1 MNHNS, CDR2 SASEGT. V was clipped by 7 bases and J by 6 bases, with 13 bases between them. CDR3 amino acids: CASKAPGREQYF. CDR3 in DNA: TGTGCCAGCAAGGCGCCGGGTCGCGAGCAGTACTTC.

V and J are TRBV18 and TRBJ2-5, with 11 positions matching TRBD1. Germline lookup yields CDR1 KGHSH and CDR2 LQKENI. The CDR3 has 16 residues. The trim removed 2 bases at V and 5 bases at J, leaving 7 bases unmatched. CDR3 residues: CASSPSGQGAGETQYF. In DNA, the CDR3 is TGTGCCAGCTCACCATCAGGACAGGGGGCCGGGGAGACCCAGTACTTC.

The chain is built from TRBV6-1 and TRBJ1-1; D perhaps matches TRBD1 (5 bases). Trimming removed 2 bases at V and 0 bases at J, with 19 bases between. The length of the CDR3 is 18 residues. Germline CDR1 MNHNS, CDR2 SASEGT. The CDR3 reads CASSELSPQESMNTEAFF. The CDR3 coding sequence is TGTGCCAGCAGTGAACTCAGCCCACAGGAAAGTATGAACACTGAAGCTTTCTTT.

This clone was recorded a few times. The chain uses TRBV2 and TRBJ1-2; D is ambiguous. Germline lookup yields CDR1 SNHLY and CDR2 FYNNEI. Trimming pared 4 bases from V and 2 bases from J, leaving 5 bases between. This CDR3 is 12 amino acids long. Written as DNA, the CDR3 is TGTGCCAGCAGTGCAGTAAACTATGGCTACACCTTC. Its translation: CASSAVNYGYTF. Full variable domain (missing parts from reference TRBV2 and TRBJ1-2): EPEVTQTPSHQVTQMGQEVILRCVPISNHLYFYWYRQILGQKVEFLVSFYNNEISEKSEIFDDQFSVERPDGSNFTLKIRSTKLEDSAMYFCASSAVNYGYTFGSGTRLTVV.

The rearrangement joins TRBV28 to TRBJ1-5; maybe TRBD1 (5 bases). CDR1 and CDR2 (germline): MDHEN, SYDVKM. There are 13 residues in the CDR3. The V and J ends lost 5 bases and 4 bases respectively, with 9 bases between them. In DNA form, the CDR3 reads TGTGCCAGCAGTCCCGGGGGGAATCAGCCCCAGCATTTT. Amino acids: CASSPGGNQPQHF.

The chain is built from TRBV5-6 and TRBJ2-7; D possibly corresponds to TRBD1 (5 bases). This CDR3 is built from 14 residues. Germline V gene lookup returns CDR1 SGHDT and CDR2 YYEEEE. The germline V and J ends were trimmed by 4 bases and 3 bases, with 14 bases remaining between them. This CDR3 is CASSLNLGHYEQYF. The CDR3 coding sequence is TGTGCCAGCAGCCTAAACCTGGGGCACTACGAGCAGTACTTC.

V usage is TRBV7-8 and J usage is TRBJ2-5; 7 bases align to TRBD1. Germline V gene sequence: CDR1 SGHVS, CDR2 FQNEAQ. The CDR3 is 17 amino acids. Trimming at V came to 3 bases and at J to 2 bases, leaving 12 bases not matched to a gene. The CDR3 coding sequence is TGTGCCAGCAGCTTGTCTGACAGGGAATATGGGCAAGAGACCCAGTACTTC. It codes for CASSLSDREYGQETQYF.

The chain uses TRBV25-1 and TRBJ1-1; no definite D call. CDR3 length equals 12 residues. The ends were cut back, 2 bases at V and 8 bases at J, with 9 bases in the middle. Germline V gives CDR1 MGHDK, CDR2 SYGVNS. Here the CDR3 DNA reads TGTGCCAGCAGTGAAGGAGGGTTCGAAGCTTTCTTT. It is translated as CASSEGGFEAFF.

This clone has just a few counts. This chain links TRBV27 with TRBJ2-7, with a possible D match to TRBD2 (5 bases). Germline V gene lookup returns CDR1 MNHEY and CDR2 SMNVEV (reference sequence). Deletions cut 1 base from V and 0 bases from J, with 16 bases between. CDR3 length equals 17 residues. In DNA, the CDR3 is TGTGCCAGCAGTTTATTGGGCAGTCTGGACTTCTCCTACGAGCAGTACTTC. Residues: CASSLLGSLDFSYEQYF.

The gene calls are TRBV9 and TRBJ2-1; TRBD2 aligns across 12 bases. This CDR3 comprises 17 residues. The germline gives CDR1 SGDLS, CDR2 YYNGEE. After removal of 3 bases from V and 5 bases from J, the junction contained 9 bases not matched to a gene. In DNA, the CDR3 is TGTGCCAGCAGCGACATGACTAGCGGGAGCGACAACAATGAGCAGTTCTTC. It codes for CASSDMTSGSDNNEQFF. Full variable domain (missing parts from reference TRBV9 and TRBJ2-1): DSGVTQTPKHLITATGQRVTLRCSPRSGDLSVYWYQQSLDQGLQFLIQYYNGEERAKGNILERFSAQQFPDLHSELNLSSLELGDSALYFCASSDMTSGSDNNEQFFGPGTRLTVL.

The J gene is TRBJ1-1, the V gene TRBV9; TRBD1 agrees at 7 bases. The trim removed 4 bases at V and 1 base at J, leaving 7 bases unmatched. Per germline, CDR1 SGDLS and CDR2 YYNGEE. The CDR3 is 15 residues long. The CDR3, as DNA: TGTGCCAGCAGCCCTAGACAGGGTACGAACACTGAAGCTTTCTTT. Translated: CASSPRQGTNTEAFF.

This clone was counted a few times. CDR3 in DNA: TGTGCCAGCAGCTTACTACAGGGGATCTCCTCCTATGGCTACACCTTC. Amino acid sequence: CASSLLQGISSYGYTF. The chain links TRBV13 to TRBJ1-2, with 7 bases fitting TRBD1. Germline trimming cut 2 bases from V and 4 bases from J; bases unmatched to any gene: 10. CDR1 is PRHDT, CDR2 FYEKMQ, per germline (reference sequence). The CDR3 loop spans 16 amino acids.

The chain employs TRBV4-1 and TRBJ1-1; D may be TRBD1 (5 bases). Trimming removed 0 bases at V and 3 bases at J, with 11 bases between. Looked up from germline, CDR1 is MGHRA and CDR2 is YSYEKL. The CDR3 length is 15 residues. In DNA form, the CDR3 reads TGCGCCAGCAGCCAAGACTGGGGGGGGGACACTGAAGCTTTCTTT. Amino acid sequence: CASSQDWGGDTEAFF.

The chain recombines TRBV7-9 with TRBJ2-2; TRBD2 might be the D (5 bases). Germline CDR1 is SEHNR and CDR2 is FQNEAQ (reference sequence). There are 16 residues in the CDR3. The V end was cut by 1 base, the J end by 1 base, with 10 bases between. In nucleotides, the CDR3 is TGTGCCAGCAGCTTAGGCCTAGCCGAGAACACCGGGGAGCTGTTTTTT. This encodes CASSLGLAENTGELFF.

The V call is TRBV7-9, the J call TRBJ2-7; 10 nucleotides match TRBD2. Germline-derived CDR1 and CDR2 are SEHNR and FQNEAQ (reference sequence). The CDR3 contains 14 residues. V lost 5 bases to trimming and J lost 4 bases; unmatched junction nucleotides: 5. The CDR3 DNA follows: TGTGCCAGCAGCCAATCTAGCGGGGGATACGAGCAGTACTTC. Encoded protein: CASSQSSGGYEQYF.

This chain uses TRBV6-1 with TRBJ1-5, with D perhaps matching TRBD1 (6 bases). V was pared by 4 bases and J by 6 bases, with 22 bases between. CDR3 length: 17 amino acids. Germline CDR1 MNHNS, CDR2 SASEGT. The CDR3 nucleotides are TGTGCCAGCAGTGGGAATCGTGGGGGGGCCGCCGGTCAGCCCCAGCATTTT. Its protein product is CASSGNRGGAAGQPQHF.

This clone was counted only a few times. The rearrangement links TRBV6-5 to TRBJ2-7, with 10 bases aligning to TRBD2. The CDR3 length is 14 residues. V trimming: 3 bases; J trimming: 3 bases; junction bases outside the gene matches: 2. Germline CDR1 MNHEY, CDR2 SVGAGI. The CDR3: CASSYSGRLYEQYF. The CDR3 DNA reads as TGTGCCAGCAGTTATAGCGGGAGGCTCTACGAGCAGTACTTC.

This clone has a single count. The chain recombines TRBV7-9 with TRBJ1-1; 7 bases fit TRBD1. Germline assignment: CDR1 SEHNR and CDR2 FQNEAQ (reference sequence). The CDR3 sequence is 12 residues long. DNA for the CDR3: TGTGCAGGGGGCGCGAGGGGGACTGAAGCTTTCTTT. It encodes CAGGARGTEAFF. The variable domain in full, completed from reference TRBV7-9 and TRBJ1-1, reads DTGVSQNPRHKITKRGQNVTFRCDPISEHNRLYWYRQTLGQGPEFLTYFQNEAQLEKSRLLSDRFSAERPKGSFSTLEIQRTEQGDSAMYLCAGGARGTEAFFGQGTRLTVV.

Written as DNA, the CDR3 is TGTGCCAGCAGCTCCCGGGACAGGAACACTGAAGCTTTCTTT. It is translated as CASSSRDRNTEAFF. V and J are TRBV11-3 and TRBJ1-1, with 7 bases that match TRBD1. J gave up 1 base and V 4 bases, and 3 bases lay outside the gene matches. The germline gives CDR1 SGHNT, CDR2 YENEEA. CDR3 size: 14 residues.

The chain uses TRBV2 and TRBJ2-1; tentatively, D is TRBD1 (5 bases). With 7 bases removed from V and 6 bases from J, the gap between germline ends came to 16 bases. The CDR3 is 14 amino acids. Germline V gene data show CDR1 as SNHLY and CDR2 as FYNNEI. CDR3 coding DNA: TGTGCCAGCAAAAGTCCTAGGCAGGGCAATGAGCAGTTCTTC. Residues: CASKSPRQGNEQFF.

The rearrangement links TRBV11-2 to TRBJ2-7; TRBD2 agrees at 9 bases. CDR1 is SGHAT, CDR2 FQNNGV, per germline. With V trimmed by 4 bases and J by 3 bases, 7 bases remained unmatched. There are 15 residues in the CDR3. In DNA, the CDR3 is TGTGCCAGCAGCTCTCCGACTAGCGGAGTCTACGAGCAGTACTTC. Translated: CASSSPTSGVYEQYF.

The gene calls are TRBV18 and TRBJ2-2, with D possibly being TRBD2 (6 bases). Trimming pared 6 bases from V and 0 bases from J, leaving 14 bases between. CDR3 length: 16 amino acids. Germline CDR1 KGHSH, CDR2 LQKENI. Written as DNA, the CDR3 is TGTGCCAGCTCTCCCCCCCGGGGGTCGAACACCGGGGAGCTGTTTTTT. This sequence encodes CASSPPRGSNTGELFF.

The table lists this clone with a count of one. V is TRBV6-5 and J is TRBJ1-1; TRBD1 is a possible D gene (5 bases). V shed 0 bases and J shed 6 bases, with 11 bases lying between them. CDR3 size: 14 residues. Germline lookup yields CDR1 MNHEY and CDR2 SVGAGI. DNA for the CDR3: TGTGCCAGCAGTTACTCGGGGGGGATAGCTGAAGCTTTCTTT. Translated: CASSYSGGIAEAFF.

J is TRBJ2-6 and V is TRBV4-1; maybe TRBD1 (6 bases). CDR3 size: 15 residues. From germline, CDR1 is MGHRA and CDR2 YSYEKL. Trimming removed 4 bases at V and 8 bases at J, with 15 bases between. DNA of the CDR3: TGCGCCAGCAGCCGCGAACAGGGTTCGTCCAACGTCCTGACTTTC. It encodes CASSREQGSSNVLTF.

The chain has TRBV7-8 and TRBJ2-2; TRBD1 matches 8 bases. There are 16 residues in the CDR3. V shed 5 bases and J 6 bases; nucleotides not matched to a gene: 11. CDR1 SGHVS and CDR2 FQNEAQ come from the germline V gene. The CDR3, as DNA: TGTGCCAGCAGCAGGGTCAGGGGGCCTCTCCCCGGGGAGCTGTTTTTT. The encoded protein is CASSRVRGPLPGELFF. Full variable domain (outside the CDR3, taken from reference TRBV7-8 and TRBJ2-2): GAGVSQSPRYKVAKRGQDVALRCDPISGHVSLFWYQQALGQGPEFLTYFQNEAQLDKSGLPSDRFFAERPEGSVSTLKIQRTQQEDSAVYLCASSRVRGPLPGELFFGEGSRLTVL.

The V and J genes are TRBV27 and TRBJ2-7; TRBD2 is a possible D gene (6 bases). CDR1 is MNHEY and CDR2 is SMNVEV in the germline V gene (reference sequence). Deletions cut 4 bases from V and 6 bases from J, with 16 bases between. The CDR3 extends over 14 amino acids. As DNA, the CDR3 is TGTGCCAGCAGTTCTGCGGGATCGAGGGGCGAGCAGTACTTC. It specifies CASSSAGSRGEQYF.

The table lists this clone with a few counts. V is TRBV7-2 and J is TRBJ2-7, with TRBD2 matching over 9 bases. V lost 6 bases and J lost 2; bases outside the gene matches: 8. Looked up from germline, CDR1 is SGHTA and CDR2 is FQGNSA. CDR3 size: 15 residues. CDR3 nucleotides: TGTGCCAGCAGTTTCATGGTAGCGGGGGCCTACGAGCAGTACTTC. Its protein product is CASSFMVAGAYEQYF.